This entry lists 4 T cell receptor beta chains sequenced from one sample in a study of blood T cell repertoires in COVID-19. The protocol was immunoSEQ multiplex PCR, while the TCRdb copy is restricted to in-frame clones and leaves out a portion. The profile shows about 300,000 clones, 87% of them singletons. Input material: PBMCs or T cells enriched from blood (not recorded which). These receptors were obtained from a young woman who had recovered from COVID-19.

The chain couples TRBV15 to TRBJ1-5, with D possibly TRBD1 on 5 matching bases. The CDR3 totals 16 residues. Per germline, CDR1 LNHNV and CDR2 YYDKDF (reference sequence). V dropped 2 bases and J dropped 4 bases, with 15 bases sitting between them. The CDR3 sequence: CATSRIVTGGNQPQHF. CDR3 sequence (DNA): TGTGCCACCAGCAGAATAGTAACGGGGGGAAATCAGCCCCAGCATTTT.

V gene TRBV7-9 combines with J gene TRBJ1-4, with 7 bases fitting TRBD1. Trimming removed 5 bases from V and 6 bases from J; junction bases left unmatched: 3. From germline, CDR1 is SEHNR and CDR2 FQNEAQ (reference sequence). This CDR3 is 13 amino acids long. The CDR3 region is CASSPGQHEKLFF. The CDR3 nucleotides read TGTGCCAGCAGCCCGGGACAGCATGAAAAACTGTTTTTT.

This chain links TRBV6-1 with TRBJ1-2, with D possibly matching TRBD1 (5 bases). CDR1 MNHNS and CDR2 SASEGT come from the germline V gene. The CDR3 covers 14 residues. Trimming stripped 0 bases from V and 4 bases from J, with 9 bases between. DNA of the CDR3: TGTGCCAGCAGTGAAGCCAGGGTTAGCTATGGCTACACCTTC. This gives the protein CASSEARVSYGYTF.

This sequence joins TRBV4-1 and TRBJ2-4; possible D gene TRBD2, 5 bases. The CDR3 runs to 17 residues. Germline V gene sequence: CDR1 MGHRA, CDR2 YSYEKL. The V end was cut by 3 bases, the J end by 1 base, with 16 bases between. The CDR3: CASSQTSGVTAKNIQYF. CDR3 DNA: TGCGCCAGCAGCCAGACCTCCGGGGTTACGGCCAAAAACATTCAGTACTTC.